Following are 21 T cell receptor beta chains from one sample sequenced in a study of Ad26.COV2.S vaccination and SARS-CoV-2 variants. Method: immunoSEQ multiplex PCR; TCRdb's copy keeps in-frame clones and lacks some. The table includes approximately 420,000 clones, around 89% detected once. Described treatment: 15 to 20 received Ad26.COV2.S at low or high dose, single or two shots; 5 received placebo; per-sample allocation not given. The samples were gathered on day 63 after the first injection of vaccine or placebo. Material: peripheral blood, obtained in a trial of Ad26.COV2.S vaccine versus placebo. These receptors originate from a person aged 18 to 65 who received the Ad26.COV2.S COVID-19 vaccine or a placebo.

The gene calls are TRBV12-3 or TRBV12-4 and TRBJ2-2; tentative D call: TRBD1 (6 bases). V was trimmed by 1 base and J by 6 bases, leaving 6 bases between them. The CDR3 spans 13 residues. The CDR3 DNA reads TGTGCCAGCAGTTTAGACAGGGCCGGGGAGCTGTTTTTT. It codes for CASSLDRAGELFF.

V and J are TRBV12-3 or TRBV12-4 and TRBJ2-5; the D gene is possibly TRBD2 (5 bases). There are 13 residues in the CDR3. Trimming stripped 1 base from V and 5 bases from J, with 8 bases between. CDR3 coding DNA: TGTGCCAGCAGTTTAGTGAGGGCGGAGACCCAGTACTTC. Protein product: CASSLVRAETQYF.

The chain employs TRBV19 and TRBJ2-1; the D gene is possibly TRBD2 (7 bases). Trimming shortened V by 8 bases and J by 2 bases, and 16 bases separated the two germline ends. The CDR3 is 15 residues long. Germline lookup yields CDR1 LNHDA and CDR2 SQIVND (reference sequence). DNA of the CDR3: TGTGCCAGTGGATCCATGGGGGGGCCCTACAATGAGCAGTTCTTC. Translated, it gives CASGSMGGPYNEQFF.

The chain carries TRBV5-1 and TRBJ2-7, with 8 positions matching TRBD1. The CDR3 runs to 16 residues. V gave up 4 bases and J gave up 0 bases; unmatched junction bases: 9. From germline, CDR1 is SGHRS and CDR2 YFSETQ. CDR3 nucleotides: TGCGCCAGCAGCCCAGCAAAAACAGGGGGCTCCTACGAGCAGTACTTC. Amino acid sequence: CASSPAKTGGSYEQYF.

This chain connects TRBV28 to TRBJ2-7; D is unresolved. Germline assignment: CDR1 MDHEN and CDR2 SYDVKM. Trimming removed 8 bases from V and 5 bases from J, with 16 bases in between. The CDR3 sequence is 13 residues long. The CDR3 here is CASQAPRMNEQYF. Here the CDR3 DNA reads TGTGCCAGCCAAGCCCCCAGGATGAACGAGCAGTACTTC.

This clone has a single count. The V and J genes are TRBV19 and TRBJ2-1; 9 nucleotides line up with TRBD2. Germline-derived CDR1 and CDR2 are LNHDA and SQIVND (reference sequence). This CDR3 region has 15 residues. J gave up 6 bases and V 1 base, and 4 bases lay outside the gene matches. The CDR3 here is CASSIASGGSNEQFF. The CDR3 region has the DNA TGTGCCAGTAGTATAGCGAGCGGGGGGTCCAATGAGCAGTTCTTC. The variable domain in full, with the rest retrieved from reference TRBV19 and TRBJ2-1, is DGGITQSPKYLFRKEGQNVTLSCEQNLNHDAMYWYRQDPGQGLRLIYYSQIVNDFQKGDIAEGYSVSREKKESFPLTVTSAQKNPTAFYLCASSIASGGSNEQFFGPGTRLTVL.

This clone was seen only once. The chain uses TRBV7-2 and TRBJ1-4; no firm D call. The V gene lost 4 bases and the J gene lost 8 bases, with 14 bases spanning the gap. This CDR3 comprises 14 residues. CDR1 is SGHTA, CDR2 FQGNSA, per germline. CDR3: CASSSSPGVEKLFF. The CDR3 DNA follows: TGTGCCAGCAGCTCCTCTCCCGGGGTGGAAAAACTGTTTTTT. The variable domain in full, with the rest retrieved from reference TRBV7-2 and TRBJ1-4, is GAGVSQSPSNKVTEKGKDVELRCDPISGHTALYWYRQSLGQGLEFLIYFQGNSAPDKSGLPSDRFSAERTGGSVSTLTIQRTQQEDSAVYLCASSSSPGVEKLFFGSGTQLSVL.

This sequence joins TRBV3-1 (or the pseudogene TRBV3-2) and TRBJ2-3, with D hard to call. CDR3 length equals 14 residues. Trimming left V 4 bases short and J 4 bases short, with 12 bases between. Germline V gives CDR1 LGHDT, CDR2 YNNKEL (reference sequence). DNA of the CDR3: TGTGCCAGCAGCCCCGGGCTCGGCGCAGATACGCAGTATTTT. Its protein product is CASSPGLGADTQYF.

This clone has just one count. The genes are TRBV28 and TRBJ2-5, with D tentatively TRBD2 (8 bases). V was trimmed by 8 bases and J by 2 bases, leaving 21 bases between them. Germline lookup yields CDR1 MDHEN and CDR2 SYDVKM. CDR3 length: 16 amino acids. In DNA, the CDR3 is TGTGCCAGCTTCTTAGGGGGCGGGGGGCTTCAAGAGACCCAGTACTTC. As protein: CASFLGGGGLQETQYF. Complete variable domain (other parts from reference TRBV28 and TRBJ2-5): DVKVTQSSRYLVKRTGEKVFLECVQDMDHENMFWYRQDPGLGLRLIYFSYDVKMKEKGDIPEGYSVSREKKERFSLILESASTNQTSMYLCASFLGGGGLQETQYFGPGTRLLVL.

This chain links TRBV4-3 with TRBJ1-6, with D possibly matching TRBD1 (6 bases). The CDR3 contains 16 residues. The V and J ends lost 2 bases and 4 bases respectively, with 12 bases between them. CDR1 is LGHNA, CDR2 YSLEER, per germline. The CDR3 DNA is TGCGCCAGCAGCCAATCTTTACAGGGTTATAATTCACCCCTCCACTTT. Protein product: CASSQSLQGYNSPLHF.

This chain uses TRBV3-1 (or the pseudogene TRBV3-2) with TRBJ2-3; 15 bases map to TRBD2. V dropped 10 bases and J dropped 6; count of bases not matched to a gene: 11. The CDR3 is 16 residues long. Germline CDR1 and CDR2: LGHDT and YNNKEL (reference sequence). The CDR3 region is CATGTSGGPITDTQYF. CDR3 DNA sequence: TGTGCCACCGGGACTAGCGGGGGGCCAATCACCGATACGCAGTATTTT.

The V gene is TRBV5-1, the J gene TRBJ2-5, with 9 bases that match TRBD2. The V and J ends lost 3 bases and 5 bases, in that order; junction bases with no gene match: 5. CDR3 size: 14 residues. Looked up from germline, CDR1 is SGHRS and CDR2 is YFSETQ. CDR3 in amino acids: CASSSSGAGETQYF. The CDR3 nucleotides are TGCGCCAGCAGCTCTAGCGGGGCGGGGGAGACCCAGTACTTC.

The gene calls are TRBV27 and TRBJ1-1; 10 bases are shared with TRBD1. The V segment lost 6 bases and the J segment 0 bases; nucleotides outside the gene matches: 7. The CDR3 runs to 16 residues. Looked up from germline, CDR1 is MNHEY and CDR2 is SMNVEV (reference sequence). CDR3 protein: CASSLDRGRMNTEAFF. Written as DNA, the CDR3 is TGTGCCAGCAGCCTCGACAGGGGGCGGATGAACACTGAAGCTTTCTTT.

The gene calls are TRBV24-1 and TRBJ2-2; D possibly corresponds to TRBD1 (5 bases). Trimming left V 7 bases short and J 1 base short, with 9 bases between. CDR1 KGHDR and CDR2 SFDVKD come from the germline V gene. This CDR3 has 14 amino acids. CDR3 amino acids: CATSSTGNTGELFF. Here the CDR3 DNA reads TGTGCCACCAGCTCTACAGGGAACACCGGGGAGCTGTTTTTT.

This chain joins TRBV12-3 or TRBV12-4 and TRBJ1-1; 7 bases align to TRBD1. The CDR3 has 13 amino acids. The V gene end was trimmed by 5 bases and the J gene end by 11 bases; junction bases not matched to a gene: 11. CDR3 loop: CASSPLTGFGAFF. As DNA, the CDR3 is TGTGCCAGCAGTCCGCTGACAGGGTTTGGGGCTTTCTTT.

This chain links TRBV28 with TRBJ2-2; D possibly corresponds to TRBD1 (7 bases). V lost 7 bases, J lost 9 bases, and 27 bases lay in between. This CDR3 region has 17 residues. Germline CDR1 is MDHEN and CDR2 is SYDVKM. The CDR3 DNA reads TGTGCCAGCACTGTACAGGGGAACAGCTTGGGGAGGAGGGAGCTGTTTTTT. Translation gives CASTVQGNSLGRRELFF.

V usage is TRBV9 and J usage is TRBJ2-6, with D maybe TRBD1 (7 bases). Per the germline V gene, CDR1 is SGDLS and CDR2 is YYNGEE. The V and J ends lost 3 bases and 1 base respectively, with 23 bases between them. The CDR3 contains 20 residues. The CDR3 sequence is CASSDPGVGQSRSGANVLTF. The CDR3 DNA sequence: TGTGCCAGCAGCGATCCGGGGGTGGGACAGTCTCGATCTGGGGCCAACGTCCTGACTTTC.

There are a few counts of this clone. The CDR3 coding sequence is TGCGCCAGCAGCCCCGACAGGCGTTATAATTCACCCCTCCACTTT. As protein: CASSPDRRYNSPLHF. The genes are TRBV5-1 and TRBJ1-6, with TRBD1 as a possible D gene (6 bases). The CDR3 has 15 amino acids. V gave up 4 bases and J gave up 4 bases, with 12 bases separating them. Germline lookup yields CDR1 SGHRS and CDR2 YFSETQ.

V gene TRBV6-2 or TRBV6-3 combines with J gene TRBJ2-6; D possibly uses TRBD1 or TRBD2 (5 bases each). V was cut by 6 bases and J by 0 bases, with 18 bases left in between. Germline assignment: CDR1 MNHEY and CDR2 SVGEGT. The CDR3 has 18 residues. CDR3 DNA: TGTGCCAGCAGCCACCCGGGACGGCTCAACTCTGGGGCCAACGTCCTGACTTTC. This codes for CASSHPGRLNSGANVLTF.

The rearrangement links TRBV11-2 to TRBJ2-3; 8 bases match TRBD2. The CDR3 sequence is 18 residues long. After removal of 2 bases from V and 0 bases from J, the junction contained 10 bases not matched to a gene. Germline CDR1 SGHAT, CDR2 FQNNGV. The CDR3 coding sequence is TGTGCCAGCAGCTTAAGGAGGCGGGGGGCCTCTAGCACAGATACGCAGTATTTT. Encoded protein: CASSLRRRGASSTDTQYF. Filled out from reference TRBV11-2 and TRBJ2-3, the complete variable domain reads EAGVAQSPRYKIIEKRQSVAFWCNPISGHATLYWYQQILGQGPKLLIQFQNNGVVDDSQLPKDRFSAERLKGVDSTLKIQPAKLEDSAVYLCASSLRRRGASSTDTQYFGPGTRLTVL.

This clone was observed a handful of times. The chain is built from TRBV5-1 and TRBJ2-7, with 7 nucleotides matching TRBD1. V lost 2 bases, J lost 5 bases, and 10 bases stayed unmatched. Germline CDR1 reads SGHRS; CDR2 reads YFSETQ. The CDR3 has 15 amino acids. The CDR3 DNA follows: TGCGCCAGCAGCTTACAGGGGCGACCCACGGACGAGCAGTACTTC. Its protein product is CASSLQGRPTDEQYF.